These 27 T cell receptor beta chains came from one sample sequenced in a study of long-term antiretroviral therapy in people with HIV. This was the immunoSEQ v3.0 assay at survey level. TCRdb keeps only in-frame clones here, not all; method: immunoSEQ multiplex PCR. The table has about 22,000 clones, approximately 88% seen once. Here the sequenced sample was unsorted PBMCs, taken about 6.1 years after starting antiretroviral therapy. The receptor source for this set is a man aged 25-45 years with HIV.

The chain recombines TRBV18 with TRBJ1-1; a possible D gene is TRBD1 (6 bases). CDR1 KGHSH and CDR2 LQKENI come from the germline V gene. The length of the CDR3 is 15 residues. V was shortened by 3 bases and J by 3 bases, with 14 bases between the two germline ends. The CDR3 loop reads CASSPGDKGHTEAFF. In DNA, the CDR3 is TGTGCCAGCTCACCCGGGGACAAGGGTCACACTGAAGCTTTCTTT.

The DNA of the CDR3 is TGTGCCAGCAGCTGGTTTGGGGGCCGGGAGCTGTTTTTT. Protein: CASSWFGGRELFF. V gene TRBV5-8 combines with J gene TRBJ2-2; D perhaps matches TRBD1 (6 bases). The CDR3 extends over 13 amino acids. The germline gives CDR1 SGHTS, CDR2 YDEGEE. Trimming cost V 3 bases and J 9 bases, with 12 bases left between them.

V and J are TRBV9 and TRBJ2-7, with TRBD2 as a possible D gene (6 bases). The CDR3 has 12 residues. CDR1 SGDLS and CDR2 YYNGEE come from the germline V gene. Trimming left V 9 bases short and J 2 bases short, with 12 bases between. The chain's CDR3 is CATQGTPYEQYF. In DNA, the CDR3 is TGTGCCACCCAAGGGACTCCCTACGAGCAGTACTTC.

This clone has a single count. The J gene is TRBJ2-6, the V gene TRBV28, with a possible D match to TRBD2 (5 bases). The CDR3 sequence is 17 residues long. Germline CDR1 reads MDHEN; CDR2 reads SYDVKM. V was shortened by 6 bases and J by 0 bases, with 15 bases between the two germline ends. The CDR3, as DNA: TGTGCCAGCAGCCCACGGGGTTACAACTCTGGGGCCAACGTCCTGACTTTC. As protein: CASSPRGYNSGANVLTF.

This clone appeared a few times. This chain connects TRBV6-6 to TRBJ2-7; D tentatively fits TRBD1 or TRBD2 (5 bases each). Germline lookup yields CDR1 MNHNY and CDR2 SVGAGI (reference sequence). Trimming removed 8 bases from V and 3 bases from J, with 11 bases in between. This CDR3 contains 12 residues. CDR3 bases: TGTGCCAGCGGACTTCAGGGCTACGAGCAGTACTTC. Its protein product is CASGLQGYEQYF.

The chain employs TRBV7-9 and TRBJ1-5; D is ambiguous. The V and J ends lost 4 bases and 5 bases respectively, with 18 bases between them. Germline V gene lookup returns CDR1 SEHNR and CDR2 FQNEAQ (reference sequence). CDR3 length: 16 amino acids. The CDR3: CASSSDMAAGDQPQHF. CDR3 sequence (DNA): TGTGCCAGCAGCTCCGATATGGCTGCCGGGGATCAGCCCCAGCATTTT. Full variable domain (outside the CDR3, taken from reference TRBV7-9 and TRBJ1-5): DTGVSQNPRHKITKRGQNVTFRCDPISEHNRLYWYRQTLGQGPEFLTYFQNEAQLEKSRLLSDRFSAERPKGSFSTLEIQRTEQGDSAMYLCASSSDMAAGDQPQHFGDGTRLSIL.

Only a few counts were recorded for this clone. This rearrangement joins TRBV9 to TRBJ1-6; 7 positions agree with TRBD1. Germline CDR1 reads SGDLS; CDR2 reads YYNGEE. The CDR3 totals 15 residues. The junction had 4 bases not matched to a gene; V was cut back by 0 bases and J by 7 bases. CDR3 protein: CASSVAGTVNSPLHF. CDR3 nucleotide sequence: TGTGCCAGCAGCGTAGCAGGGACAGTGAATTCACCCCTCCACTTT.

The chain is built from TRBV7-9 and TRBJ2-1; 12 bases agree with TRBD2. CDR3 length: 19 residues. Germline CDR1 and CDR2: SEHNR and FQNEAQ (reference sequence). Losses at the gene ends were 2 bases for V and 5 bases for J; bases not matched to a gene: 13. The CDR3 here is CASSLPRLAGDLFDNEQFF. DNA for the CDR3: TGTGCCAGCAGCTTACCCAGACTAGCGGGAGATCTCTTTGACAATGAGCAGTTCTTC.

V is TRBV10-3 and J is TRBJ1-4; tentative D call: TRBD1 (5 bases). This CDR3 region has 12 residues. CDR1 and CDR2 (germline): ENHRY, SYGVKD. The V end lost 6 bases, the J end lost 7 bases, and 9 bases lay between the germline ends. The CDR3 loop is CAIRSDSEKLFF. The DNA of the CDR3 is TGTGCCATCAGGAGCGACAGTGAAAAACTGTTTTTT.

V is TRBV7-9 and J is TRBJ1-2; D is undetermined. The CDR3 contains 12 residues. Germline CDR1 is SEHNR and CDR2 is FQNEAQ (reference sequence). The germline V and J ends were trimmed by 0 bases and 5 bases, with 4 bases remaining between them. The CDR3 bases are TGTGCCAGCAGCTTAGCGGTGTATGGCTACACCTTC. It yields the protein CASSLAVYGYTF.

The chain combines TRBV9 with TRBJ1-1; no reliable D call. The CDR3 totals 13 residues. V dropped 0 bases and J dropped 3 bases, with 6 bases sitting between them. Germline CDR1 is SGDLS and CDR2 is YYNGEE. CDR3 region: CASSVGGDTEAFF. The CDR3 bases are TGTGCCAGCAGCGTAGGGGGAGACACTGAAGCTTTCTTT.

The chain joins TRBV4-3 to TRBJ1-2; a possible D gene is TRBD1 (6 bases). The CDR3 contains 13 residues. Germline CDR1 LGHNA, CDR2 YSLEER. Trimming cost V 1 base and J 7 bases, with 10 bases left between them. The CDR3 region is CASSQARGGGYTF. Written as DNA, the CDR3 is TGCGCCAGCAGCCAAGCCAGGGGCGGTGGCTACACCTTC.

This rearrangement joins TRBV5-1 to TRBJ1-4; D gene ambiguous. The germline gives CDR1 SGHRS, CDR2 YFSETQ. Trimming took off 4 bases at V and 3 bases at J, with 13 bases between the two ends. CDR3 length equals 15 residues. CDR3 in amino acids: CASSRRDPSNEKLFF. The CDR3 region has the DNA TGCGCCAGCAGCCGTAGGGATCCTTCTAATGAAAAACTGTTTTTT.

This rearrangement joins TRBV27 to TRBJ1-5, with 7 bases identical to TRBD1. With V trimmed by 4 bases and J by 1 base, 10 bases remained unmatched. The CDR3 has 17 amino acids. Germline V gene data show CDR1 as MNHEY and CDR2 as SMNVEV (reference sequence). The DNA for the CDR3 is TGTGCCAGCAGTTCCCTCCTAGGGGGCGAGAGCAATCAGCCCCAGCATTTT. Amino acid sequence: CASSSLLGGESNQPQHF.

The CDR3 protein is CASSRGPDNEQFF. For the CDR3, the DNA is TGTGCCAGCAGCAGGGGCCCCGACAATGAGCAGTTCTTC. The V gene is TRBV5-5, the J gene TRBJ2-1, with D perhaps matching TRBD1 (5 bases). Germline V gene sequence: CDR1 SGHKS, CDR2 YYEKEE (reference sequence). V shed 4 bases and J shed 5 bases, with 10 bases lying between them. The CDR3 length is 13 residues.

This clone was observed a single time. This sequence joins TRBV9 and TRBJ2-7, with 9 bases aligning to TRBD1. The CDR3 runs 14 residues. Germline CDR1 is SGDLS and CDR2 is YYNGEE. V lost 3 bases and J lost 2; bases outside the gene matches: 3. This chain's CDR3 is CASSGGTGPYEQYF. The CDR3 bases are TGTGCCAGCAGCGGAGGGACAGGGCCCTACGAGCAGTACTTC.

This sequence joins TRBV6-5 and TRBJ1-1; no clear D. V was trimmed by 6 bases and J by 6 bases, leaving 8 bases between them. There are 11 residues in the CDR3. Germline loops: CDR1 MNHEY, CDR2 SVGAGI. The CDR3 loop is CASRREAEAFF. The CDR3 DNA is TGTGCCAGCAGGAGGGAGGCTGAAGCTTTCTTT.

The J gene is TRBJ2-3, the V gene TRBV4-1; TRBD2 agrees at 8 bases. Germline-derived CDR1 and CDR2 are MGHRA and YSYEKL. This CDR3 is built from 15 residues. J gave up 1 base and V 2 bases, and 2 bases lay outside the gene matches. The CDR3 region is CASSQRAGGTDTQYF. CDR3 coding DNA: TGCGCCAGCAGCCAAAGAGCGGGGGGCACAGATACGCAGTATTTT.

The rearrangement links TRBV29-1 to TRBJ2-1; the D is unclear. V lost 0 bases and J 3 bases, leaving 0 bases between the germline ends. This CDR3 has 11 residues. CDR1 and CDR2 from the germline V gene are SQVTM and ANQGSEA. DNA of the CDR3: TGCAGCGTTGAAGACTACAATGAGCAGTTCTTC. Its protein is CSVEDYNEQFF.

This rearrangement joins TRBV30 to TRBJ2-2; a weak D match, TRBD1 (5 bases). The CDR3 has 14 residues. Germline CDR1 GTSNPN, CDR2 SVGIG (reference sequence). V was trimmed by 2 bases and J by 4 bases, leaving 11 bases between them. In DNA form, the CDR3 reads TGTGCCTGGAGTTATCAGGGTAGCACCGGGGAGCTGTTTTTT. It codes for CAWSYQGSTGELFF.

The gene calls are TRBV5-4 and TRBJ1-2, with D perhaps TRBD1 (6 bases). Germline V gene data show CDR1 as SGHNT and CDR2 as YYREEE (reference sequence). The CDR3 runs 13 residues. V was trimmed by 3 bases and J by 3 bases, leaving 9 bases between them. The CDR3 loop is CASSSDSYYGYTF. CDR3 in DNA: TGTGCCAGCAGCTCGGACAGTTACTATGGCTACACCTTC.

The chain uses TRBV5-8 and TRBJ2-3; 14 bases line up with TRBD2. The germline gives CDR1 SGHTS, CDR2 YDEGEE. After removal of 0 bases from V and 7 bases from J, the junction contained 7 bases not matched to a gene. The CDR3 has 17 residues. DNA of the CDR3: TGTGCCAGCAGCTTGGAGACTAGCGGGAGGGAGCGGAATACGCAGTATTTT. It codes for CASSLETSGRERNTQYF.

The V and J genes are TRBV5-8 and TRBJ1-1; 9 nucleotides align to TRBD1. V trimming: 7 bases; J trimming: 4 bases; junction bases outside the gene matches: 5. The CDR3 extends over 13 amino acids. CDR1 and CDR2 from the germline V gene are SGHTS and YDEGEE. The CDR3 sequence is CASQDRGSTEAFF. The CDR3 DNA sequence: TGTGCCAGCCAAGACAGGGGGAGCACTGAAGCTTTCTTT.

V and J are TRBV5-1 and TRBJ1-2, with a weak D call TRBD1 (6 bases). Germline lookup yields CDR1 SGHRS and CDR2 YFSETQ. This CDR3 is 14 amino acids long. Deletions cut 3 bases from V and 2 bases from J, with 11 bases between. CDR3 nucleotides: TGCGCCAGCAGCTGGGGGCCTGCAAACTATGGCTACACCTTC. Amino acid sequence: CASSWGPANYGYTF.

In nucleotides, the CDR3 is TGTGCCACCAGCAGAGTGGCAGGGGAAAACACCGGGGAGCTGTTTTTT. This encodes CATSRVAGENTGELFF. The V gene is TRBV15, the J gene TRBJ2-2, with TRBD1 as a possible D gene (6 bases). Looked up from germline, CDR1 is LNHNV and CDR2 is YYDKDF (reference sequence). Trimming took off 1 base at V and 2 bases at J, with 11 bases between the two ends. The CDR3 length is 16 residues.

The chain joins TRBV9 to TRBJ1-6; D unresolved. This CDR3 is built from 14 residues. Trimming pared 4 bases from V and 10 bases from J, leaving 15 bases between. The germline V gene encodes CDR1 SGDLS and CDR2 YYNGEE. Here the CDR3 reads CASSLRAEESPLHF. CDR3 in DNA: TGTGCCAGCAGCCTAAGGGCTGAAGAGTCACCCCTCCACTTT.

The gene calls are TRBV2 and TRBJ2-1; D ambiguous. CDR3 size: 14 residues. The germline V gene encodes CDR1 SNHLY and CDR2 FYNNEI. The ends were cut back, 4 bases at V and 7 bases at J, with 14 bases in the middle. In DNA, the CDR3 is TGTGCCAGCAGTGTTGTGGTGGGTCTTAATGAGCAGTTCTTC. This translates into CASSVVVGLNEQFF.